The clone carrying this TCR beta chain was picked up a small number of times. The data originate from a study of T-cell memory formation after mild COVID-19. TCRdb reanalysed the 5' RACE reads using MiXCR and keeps one entry per CDR3 protein. The sample contains 140,000 to 150,000 distinct CDR3 sequences, approximately 25% of which appear only once. Germline lookup yields CDR1 SEHNR and CDR2 FQNEAQ (reference sequence). The CDR3 has 16 amino acids. J was trimmed by 3 bases and V by 5 bases; bases with no gene match: 10. This chain links TRBV7-9 with TRBJ2-3; 8 bases line up with TRBD2. This TCR came from an adult woman who had mild COVID-19 (a few samples of this study predate the infection). Cell type and time point are not known. The sample was PBMCs or a T cell subset sorted from them (not recorded which). This CDR3 is CASSAGSSGKTDTQYF. CDR3 nucleotides: TGTGCCAGCAGCGCCGGAAGTAGCGGGAAAACAGATACGCAGTATTTT.